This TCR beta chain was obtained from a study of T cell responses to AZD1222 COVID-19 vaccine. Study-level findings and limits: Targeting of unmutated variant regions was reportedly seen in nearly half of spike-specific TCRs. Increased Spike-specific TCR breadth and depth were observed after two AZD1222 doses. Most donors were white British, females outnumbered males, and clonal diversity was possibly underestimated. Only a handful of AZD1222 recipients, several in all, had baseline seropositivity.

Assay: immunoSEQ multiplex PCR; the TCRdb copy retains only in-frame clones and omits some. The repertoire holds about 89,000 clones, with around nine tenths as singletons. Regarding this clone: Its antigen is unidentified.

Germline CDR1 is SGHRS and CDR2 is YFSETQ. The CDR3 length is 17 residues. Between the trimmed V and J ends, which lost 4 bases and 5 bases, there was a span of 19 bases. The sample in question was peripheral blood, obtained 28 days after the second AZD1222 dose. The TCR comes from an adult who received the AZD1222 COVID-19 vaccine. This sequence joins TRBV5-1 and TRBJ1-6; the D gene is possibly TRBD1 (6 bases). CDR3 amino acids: CASSVRDLNRDNSPLHF. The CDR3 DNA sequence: TGCGCCAGCAGCGTCCGGGATCTGAACAGGGATAATTCACCCCTCCACTTT.